This record concerns one TCR beta chain sequence. Treatment meaning: randomized to nivolumab then ipilimumab (arm A) or the reverse (arm B). Here immunoSEQ multiplex PCR was the method, and the copy in TCRdb shows in-frame clones only, minus some. Among around 15,000 clones listed, roughly 50% were seen once. The germline V gene encodes CDR1 MNHNY and CDR2 SVGAGI (reference sequence). The CDR3 runs 15 residues. V lost 5 bases, J lost 1 base, and 12 bases lay in between. The data were taken from a study of sequential checkpoint blockade in melanoma. The rearrangement joins TRBV6-6 to TRBJ1-5, with D possibly TRBD1 on 6 matching bases. Here the sequenced sample was CD8+ T cells sorted from blood (inferred from file names), taken from a patient given nivolumab and ipilimumab in sequence. The clonotype was recovered from a human donor with melanoma. CDR3 coding DNA: TGTGCCAGCAGTAAAACAGGGTGGAGCAATCAGCCCCAGCATTTT. It is translated as CASSKTGWSNQPQHF.